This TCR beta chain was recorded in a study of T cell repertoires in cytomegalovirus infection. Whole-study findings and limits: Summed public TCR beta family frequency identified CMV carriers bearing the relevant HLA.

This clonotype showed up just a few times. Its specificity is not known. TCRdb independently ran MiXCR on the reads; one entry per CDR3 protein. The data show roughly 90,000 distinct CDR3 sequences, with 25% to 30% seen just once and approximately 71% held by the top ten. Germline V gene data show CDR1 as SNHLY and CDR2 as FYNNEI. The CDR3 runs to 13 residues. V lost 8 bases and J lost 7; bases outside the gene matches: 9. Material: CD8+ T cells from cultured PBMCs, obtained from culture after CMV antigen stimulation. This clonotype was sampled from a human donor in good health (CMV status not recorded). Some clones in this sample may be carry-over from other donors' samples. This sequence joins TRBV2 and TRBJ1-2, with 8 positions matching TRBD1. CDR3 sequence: CASYQGTGGGYTF. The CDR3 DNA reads TGTGCCAGCTATCAGGGGACAGGCGGTGGCTACACCTTC.